The rows below give T cell receptor beta chains drawn from one sample of a study of blood T cell repertoires in COVID-19. Using immunoSEQ multiplex PCR, the repertoire was profiled, and TCRdb retains in-frame clones only, with some absent. The data show 200,000 to 250,000 clones, 88% seen once. Sequenced material: PBMCs or T cells enriched from blood (not recorded which). The receptors were sampled from a woman between 45 and 60 years old with acute COVID-19. The CDR3 runs from the conserved cysteine through the conserved F or W. Each record gives: V gene, clone size, D gene, J gene, CDR3 DNA, CDR3 protein. D genes are given only for firm matches. Some rows mark clone size as missing; the rest say once, few, many or name a class of expanded clone.

>TRBV5-1|once|-|TRBJ1-4
TGCGCCAGCAGCTTGGAGACTCGGGAAAAACTGTTTTTT
CASSLETREKLFF
>TRBV7-9|-|-|TRBJ2-7
TGTGCCAGCAGCCCCCGGAACGGCCAGACAGAGCAGTACTTC
CASSPRNGQTEQYF
>TRBV4-1|once|-|TRBJ2-6
TGCGCCAGCAGCCCCTCCCCTCAGGGGTCCGGGGCCAACGTCCTGACTTTC
CASSPSPQGSGANVLTF
>TRBV6-5|-|TRBD1|TRBJ2-7
TGTGCCAGCAGTTACTCGCTACAGGGGGCTTACGAGCAGTACTTC
CASSYSLQGAYEQYF
>TRBV28|-|-|TRBJ1-6
TGTGCCAGCAGTTTTGGGACTAGCTCCTATAATTCACCCCTCCACTTT
CASSFGTSSYNSPLHF
>TRBV15|once|-|TRBJ1-1
TGTGCCACCAGCCCTGGGACAAACACTGAAGCTTTCTTT
CATSPGTNTEAFF
>TRBV3-1/TRBV3-2|-|-|TRBJ1-6
TGTGCCAGCAGCCCTCAACAGGGTGGGAATTCACCCCTCCACTTT
CASSPQQGGNSPLHF
>TRBV7-9|-|TRBD2|TRBJ2-2
TGTGCCAGCAGCTATAGCGGGGTCGGGACCGGGGAGCTGTTTTTT
CASSYSGVGTGELFF
>TRBV5-1|-|TRBD2|TRBJ2-1
TGCGCCAGCAGACCGGGACTAGATTCCTACAATGAGCAGTTCTTC
CASRPGLDSYNEQFF
>TRBV25-1|-|-|TRBJ1-6
TGTGCCAACAGACAGGTACTTATTAAGGGTATCCCCCTCCACTTT
CANRQVLIKGIPLHF
>TRBV30|once|TRBD2|TRBJ2-5
TGTGCCTGGAGTGTACCGGGACTAGCGGACTCGTACCAAGAGACCCAGTACTTC
CAWSVPGLADSYQETQYF
>TRBV4-1|-|TRBD1|TRBJ1-6
TGCGCCAGCAGCCAAGTTTTAACAGGGGGATGGTCACCCCTCCACTTT
CASSQVLTGGWSPLHF
>TRBV5-1|-|-|TRBJ2-1
TGCGCCAGCAGCCAAAGAGAGGTTTCCTACAATGAGCAGTTCTTC
CASSQREVSYNEQFF
>TRBV28|-|TRBD1|TRBJ1-5
TGTGCCAGCAGGGGTTGGGACGAGACAGGGGATCAGCCCCAGCATTTT
CASRGWDETGDQPQHF
>TRBV5-1|-|TRBD1|TRBJ2-7
TGCGCCAGCAGCTTGGGGACAGGGGTTGCGCCCTACGAGCAGTACTTC
CASSLGTGVAPYEQYF